The rows below give T cell receptor beta chains drawn from one sample of a study of blood T cell repertoires in COVID-19. Only in-frame clones appear in the TCRdb table, and some are missing; sequencing was by immunoSEQ multiplex PCR. The top ten hold 6% to 8.5% of the sample, which has some 210,000 clones, roughly four fifths seen once. Sequenced input: peripheral blood. The receptor source for this set is a woman aged 45-59 years with active or convalescent COVID-19. Both conserved end residues are trimmed from each CDR3. Each record gives: CDR3 protein, clone size, V gene. The size of a clone is reported for some rows only, either as once, few or many, or as a class for expanded clones.

CDR3: ATATGTAGSPLH
size: .
V: TRBV15

CDR3: ASSASRFGGYT
size: once
V: TRBV6-1

CDR3: ASSPPQGVRAGELF
size: .
V: TRBV5-4

CDR3: ASNRGRTDYGYT
size: .
V: TRBV6-6

CDR3: AWKLAGGADTQY
size: once
V: TRBV30

CDR3: ASSRRLAGRTDTQY
size: .
V: TRBV11-2

CDR3: ASSRTSGEGREQF
size: .
V: TRBV7-6

CDR3: ASSHALPGTGTGDTQY
size: .
V: TRBV4-1

CDR3: ASSQGQHYGYT
size: few
V: TRBV18

CDR3: ASSADRDHSPLH
size: .
V: TRBV6-4

CDR3: ASSYRSTGGSYEQY
size: few
V: TRBV6-5

CDR3: ATSTPYPTSYGPDTQY
size: .
V: TRBV15

CDR3: ASTTTGIMDGYT
size: .
V: TRBV3-1/TRBV3-2

CDR3: ATSRDLGTGNTIY
size: .
V: TRBV15

CDR3: ASSSTGGGTEAF
size: .
V: TRBV7-9

CDR3: SVGQGDNSPLH
size: .
V: TRBV29-1